This T cell receptor (beta chain) originates from a study of radiation and T cells in renal cell carcinoma. Study results and limitations: In blood, top tumor clones expanded by 2 weeks, shrinking by 4.

Assay: immunoSEQ multiplex PCR; the TCRdb copy retains only in-frame clones and omits some. The sample holds tens of thousands of clones; 80% are singletons and the top ten take about 28%. This clone has only one observation. The antigen is unknown. The CDR3 is made up of 13 amino acids. Germline V CDR1 and CDR2: LNHDA, SQIVND (reference sequence). The V gene end was trimmed by 7 bases and the J gene end by 4 bases; junction bases not matched to a gene: 6. As to time point: blood 2 weeks post-SBRT. Described treatment: 15 Gy SBRT to primary tumor, nephrectomy 4 weeks later. V is TRBV19 and J is TRBJ1-2, with 7 bases identical to TRBD1. The receptor comes from a woman between 65 and 79 years old with renal cell carcinoma. This specimen was blood, taken from a patient whose treatment included radiotherapy and nephrectomy. CDR3 nucleotides: TGTGCCAGTACCGACAGGGAAGGCTATGGCTACACCTTC. It translates to CASTDREGYGYTF. Based on the CDR3 plus reference TRBV19 and TRBJ1-2, the full variable domain is DGGITQSPKYLFRKEGQNVTLSCEQNLNHDAMYWYRQDPGQGLRLIYYSQIVNDFQKGDIAEGYSVSREKKESFPLTVTSAQKNPTAFYLCASTDREGYGYTFGSGTRLTVV.